Shown below are 10 T cell receptor beta chains from a single sample sequenced in a study of blood T cell repertoires in COVID-19. The repertoire was sequenced with immunoSEQ multiplex PCR; TCRdb's copy has only in-frame clones and lacks some. This repertoire shows fewer than 250,000 clones, around 90% found once; its top ten account for roughly 7.2%. The sequenced sample consisted of PBMCs or T cells enriched from blood (not recorded which). These receptors were taken from a man aged 30 to 45 in a cohort exposed to, infected with or recovered from COVID-19 (not recorded which).

The chain links TRBV15 to TRBJ2-3; 7 bases line up with TRBD1. CDR3 length equals 15 residues. V lost 3 bases to trimming and J lost 5 bases; unmatched junction nucleotides: 8. Germline CDR1 reads LNHNV; CDR2 reads YYDKDF (reference sequence). The DNA for the CDR3 is TGTGCCACCAGCAGGGAGGAACAGGGGCTAGATACGCAGTATTTT. This translates into CATSREEQGLDTQYF.

V and J are TRBV29-1 and TRBJ2-1, with a tentative D call TRBD2 (6 bases). V dropped 0 bases and J dropped 10 bases, with 10 bases sitting between them. The CDR3 loop spans 12 amino acids. Germline CDR1 SQVTM, CDR2 ANQGSEA. This chain's CDR3 is CSVEDRTSEQFF. Written as DNA, the CDR3 is TGCAGCGTTGAAGATCGAACTAGCGAGCAGTTCTTC.

This rearrangement joins TRBV6-5 to TRBJ1-2; D is perhaps TRBD1 (5 bases). The V gene lost 5 bases and the J gene lost 6 bases, with 13 bases spanning the gap. There are 13 residues in the CDR3. Per the germline V gene, CDR1 is MNHEY and CDR2 is SVGAGI. The CDR3 loop reads CASSPRDRDGYTF. The CDR3 nucleotides read TGTGCCAGCAGTCCCAGGGATCGGGATGGCTACACCTTC.

This clone was seen repeatedly, ten times or more. The chain joins TRBV5-1 to TRBJ2-7; 8 bases line up with TRBD2. This CDR3 contains 16 residues. Per the germline V gene, CDR1 is SGHRS and CDR2 is YFSETQ. V was pared by 4 bases and J by 2 bases, with 11 bases of the junction left unmatched. CDR3 nucleotides: TGCGCCAGCAGCGACGTCATAGCGGGGATACCCTACGAGCAGTACTTC. Its translation is CASSDVIAGIPYEQYF.

The chain is built from TRBV9 and TRBJ1-1; perhaps TRBD1 as D (6 bases). This CDR3 has 15 amino acids. V dropped 4 bases and J dropped 0 bases, with 13 bases sitting between them. Germline assignment: CDR1 SGDLS and CDR2 YYNGEE. For the CDR3, the DNA is TGTGCCAGCAGCTCGCGGACAGAAATGAACACTGAAGCTTTCTTT. Translated, it gives CASSSRTEMNTEAFF.

The chain employs TRBV4-1 and TRBJ2-3, with 10 bases fitting TRBD2. CDR3 length equals 13 residues. The germline gives CDR1 MGHRA, CDR2 YSYEKL. V lost 5 bases and J lost 13; bases outside the gene matches: 9. CDR3 coding DNA: TGCGCCAGCAGCTTCCTTCTAGCGGGAGTCGAGTATTTT. Protein: CASSFLLAGVEYF.

The rearrangement links TRBV19 to TRBJ1-5, with TRBD1 matching over 7 bases. Germline CDR1 is LNHDA and CDR2 is SQIVND (reference sequence). Trimming took 4 bases from V and 2 from J; bases not matched to a gene: 14. The length of the CDR3 is 18 residues. Written as DNA, the CDR3 is TGTGCCAGTAGTACGGTCTCAGGGGGGACGGAGGGCAATCAGCCCCAGCATTTT. It translates to CASSTVSGGTEGNQPQHF. Combining the CDR3 with reference TRBV19 and TRBJ1-5 gives the whole variable domain DGGITQSPKYLFRKEGQNVTLSCEQNLNHDAMYWYRQDPGQGLRLIYYSQIVNDFQKGDIAEGYSVSREKKESFPLTVTSAQKNPTAFYLCASSTVSGGTEGNQPQHFGDGTRLSIL.

CDR3 sequence: CASSEIGTRGRTNEKLFF. The DNA for the CDR3 is TGTGCCAGCAGTGAAATCGGGACCAGGGGGAGAACTAATGAAAAACTGTTTTTT. V is TRBV25-1 and J is TRBJ1-4; 7 bases map to TRBD1. The germline CDR1 and CDR2 sequences are MGHDK and SYGVNS. The J segment lost 1 base and the V segment lost 2 bases, leaving 10 bases of the junction unmatched. The CDR3 extends over 18 amino acids.

The V call is TRBV28, the J call TRBJ1-2; TRBD1 is a possible D gene (5 bases). V gave up 6 bases and J gave up 4 bases, with 15 bases separating them. The CDR3 spans 14 residues. Per germline, CDR1 MDHEN and CDR2 SYDVKM. CDR3 bases: TGTGCCAGCAGCGGGAGGGGAAACCTCTATGGCTACACCTTC. Residues: CASSGRGNLYGYTF.

The chain links TRBV7-9 to TRBJ1-1, with TRBD1 as a possible D gene (6 bases). This CDR3 is 18 amino acids long. CDR1 and CDR2 from the germline V gene are SEHNR and FQNEAQ (reference sequence). The ends were cut back, 2 bases at V and 4 bases at J, with 23 bases in the middle. The CDR3 DNA reads TGTGCCAGCAGCTTACAGTGGTTGACAGGTCCCCGGGGCACTGAAGCTTTCTTT. This gives the protein CASSLQWLTGPRGTEAFF.